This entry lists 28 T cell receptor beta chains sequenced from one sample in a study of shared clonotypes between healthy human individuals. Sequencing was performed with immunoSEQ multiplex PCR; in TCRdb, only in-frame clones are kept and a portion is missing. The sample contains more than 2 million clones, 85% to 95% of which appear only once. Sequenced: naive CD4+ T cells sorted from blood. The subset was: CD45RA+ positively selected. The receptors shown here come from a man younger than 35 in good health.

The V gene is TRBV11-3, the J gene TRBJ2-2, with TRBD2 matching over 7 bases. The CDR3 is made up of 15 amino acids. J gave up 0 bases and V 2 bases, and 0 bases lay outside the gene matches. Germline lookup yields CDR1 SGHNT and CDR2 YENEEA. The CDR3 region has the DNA TGTGCCAGCAGCTTAACTAGCGCGAACACCGGGGAGCTGTTTTTT. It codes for CASSLTSANTGELFF.

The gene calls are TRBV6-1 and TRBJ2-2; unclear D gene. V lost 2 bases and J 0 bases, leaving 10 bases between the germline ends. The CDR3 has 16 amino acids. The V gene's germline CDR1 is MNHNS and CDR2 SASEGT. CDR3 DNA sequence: TGTGCCAGCAGTGAAAGTTCCACTCCGAACACCGGGGAGCTGTTTTTT. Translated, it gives CASSESSTPNTGELFF.

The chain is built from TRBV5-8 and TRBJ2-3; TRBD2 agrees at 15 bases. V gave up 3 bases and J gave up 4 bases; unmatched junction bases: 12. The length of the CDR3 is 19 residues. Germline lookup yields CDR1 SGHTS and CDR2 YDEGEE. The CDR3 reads CASSYRTSGRAAISDTQYF. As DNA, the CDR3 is TGTGCCAGCAGCTACAGGACTAGCGGGAGGGCCGCCATATCAGATACGCAGTATTTT. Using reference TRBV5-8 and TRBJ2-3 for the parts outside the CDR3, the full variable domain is EAGVTQSPTHLIKTRGQQATLRCSPISGHTSVYWYQQALGLGLQFLLWYDEGEERNRGNFPPRFSGRQFPNYSSELNVNALELEDSALYLCASSYRTSGRAAISDTQYFGPGTRLTVL.

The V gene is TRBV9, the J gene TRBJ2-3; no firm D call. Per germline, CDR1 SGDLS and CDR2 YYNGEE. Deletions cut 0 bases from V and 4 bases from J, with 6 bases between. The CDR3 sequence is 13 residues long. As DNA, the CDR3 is TGTGCCAGCAGCGTAGTTAGGTCAGATACGCAGTATTTT. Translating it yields CASSVVRSDTQYF.

The CDR3 is CASSDRKNEKLFF. DNA for the CDR3: TGTGCCAGCTCCGACAGGAAGAATGAAAAACTGTTTTTT. The V gene is TRBV6-6, the J gene TRBJ1-4, with D possibly being TRBD1 (6 bases). In germline, CDR1 is MNHNY, CDR2 SVGAGI (reference sequence). The germline V and J ends were trimmed by 8 bases and 5 bases, with 12 bases remaining between them. CDR3 length: 13 amino acids.

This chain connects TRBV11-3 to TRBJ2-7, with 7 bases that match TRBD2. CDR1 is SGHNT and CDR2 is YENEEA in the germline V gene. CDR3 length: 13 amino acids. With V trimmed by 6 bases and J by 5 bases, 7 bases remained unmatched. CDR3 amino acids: CASSLSGVHEQYF. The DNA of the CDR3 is TGTGCCAGCAGTCTGAGCGGGGTTCACGAGCAGTACTTC.

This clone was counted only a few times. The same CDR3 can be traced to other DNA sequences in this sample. CDR3 DNA sequence: TGTGCCTGGAGTGGCCAGAATAATTCACCCCTCCACTTT. Its translation: CAWSGQNNSPLHF. The chain couples TRBV30 to TRBJ1-6; D ambiguous. CDR3 size: 13 residues. The V end was cut by 1 base, the J end by 5 bases, with 6 bases between. The germline V gene encodes CDR1 GTSNPN and CDR2 SVGIG (reference sequence).

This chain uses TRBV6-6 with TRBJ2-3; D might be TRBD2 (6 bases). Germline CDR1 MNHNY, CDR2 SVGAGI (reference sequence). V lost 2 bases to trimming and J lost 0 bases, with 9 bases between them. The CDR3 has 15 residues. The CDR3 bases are TGTGCCAGCAGTTACCTCGGGACTAGCACAGATACGCAGTATTTT. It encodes CASSYLGTSTDTQYF.

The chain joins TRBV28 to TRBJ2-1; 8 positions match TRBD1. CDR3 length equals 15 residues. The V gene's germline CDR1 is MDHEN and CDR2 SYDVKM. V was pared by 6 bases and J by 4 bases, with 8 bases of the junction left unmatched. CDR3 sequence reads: CASSEQGVLYNEQFF. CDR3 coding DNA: TGTGCCAGCAGCGAACAGGGGGTATTATACAATGAGCAGTTCTTC.

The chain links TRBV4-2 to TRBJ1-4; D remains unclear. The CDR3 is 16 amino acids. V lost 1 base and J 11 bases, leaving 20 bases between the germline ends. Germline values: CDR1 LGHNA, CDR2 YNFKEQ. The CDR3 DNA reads TGTGCCAGCAGCCAAGCGCCCCAATTGATGGGTACCAAACTGTTTTTT. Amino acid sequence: CASSQAPQLMGTKLFF.

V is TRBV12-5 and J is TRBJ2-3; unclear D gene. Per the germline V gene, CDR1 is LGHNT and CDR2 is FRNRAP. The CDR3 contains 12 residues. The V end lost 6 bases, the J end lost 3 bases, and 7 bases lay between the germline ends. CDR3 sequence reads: CASGLSTDTQYF. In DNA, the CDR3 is TGTGCTAGTGGCCTCTCGACAGATACGCAGTATTTT.

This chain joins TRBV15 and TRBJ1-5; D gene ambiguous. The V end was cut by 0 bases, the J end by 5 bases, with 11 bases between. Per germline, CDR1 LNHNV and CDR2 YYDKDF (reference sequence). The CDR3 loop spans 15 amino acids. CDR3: CATSREGGSDQPQHF. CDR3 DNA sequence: TGTGCCACCAGCAGAGAGGGAGGGTCGGATCAGCCCCAGCATTTT. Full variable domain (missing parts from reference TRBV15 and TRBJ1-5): DAMVIQNPRYQVTQFGKPVTLSCSQTLNHNVMYWYQQKSSQAPKLLFHYYDKDFNNEADTPDNFQSRRPNTSFCFLDIRSPGLGDTAMYLCATSREGGSDQPQHFGDGTRLSIL.

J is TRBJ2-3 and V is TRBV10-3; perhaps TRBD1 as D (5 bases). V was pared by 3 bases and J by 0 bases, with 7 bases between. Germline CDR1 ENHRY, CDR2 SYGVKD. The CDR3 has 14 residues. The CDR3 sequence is CAISEGHSTDTQYF. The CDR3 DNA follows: TGTGCCATCAGTGAAGGACACAGCACAGATACGCAGTATTTT.

CDR3 amino acids: CASSQSSNPTYEQYF. CDR3 DNA sequence: TGCGCCAGCAGCCAAAGTTCCAATCCCACCTACGAGCAGTACTTC. V and J are TRBV4-1 and TRBJ2-7; D call uncertain. The length of the CDR3 is 15 residues. CDR1 and CDR2 (germline): MGHRA, YSYEKL. V lost 2 bases, J lost 2 bases, and 13 bases lay in between.

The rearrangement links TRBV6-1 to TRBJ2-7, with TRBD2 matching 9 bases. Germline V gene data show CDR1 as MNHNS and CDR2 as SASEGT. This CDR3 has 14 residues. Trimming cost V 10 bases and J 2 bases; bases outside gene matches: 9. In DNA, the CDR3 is TGTGCCACCTCCGTAGCGGGGGCCACCTACGAGCAGTACTTC. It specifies CATSVAGATYEQYF.

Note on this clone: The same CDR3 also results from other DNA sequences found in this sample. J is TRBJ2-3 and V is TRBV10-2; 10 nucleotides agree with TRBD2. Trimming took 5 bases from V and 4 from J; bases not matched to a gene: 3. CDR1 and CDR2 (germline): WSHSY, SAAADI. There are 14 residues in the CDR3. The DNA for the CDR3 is TGCGCCAGCAGTCGGCTAGCGGGAGCAGATACGCAGTATTTT. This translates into CASSRLAGADTQYF.

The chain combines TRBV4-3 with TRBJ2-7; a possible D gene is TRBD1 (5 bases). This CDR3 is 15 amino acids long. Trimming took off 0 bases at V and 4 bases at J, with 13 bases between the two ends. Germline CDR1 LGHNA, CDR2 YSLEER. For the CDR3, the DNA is TGCGCCAGCAGCCAAGATAGGCAGGGCCGGTACGAGCAGTACTTC. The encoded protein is CASSQDRQGRYEQYF.

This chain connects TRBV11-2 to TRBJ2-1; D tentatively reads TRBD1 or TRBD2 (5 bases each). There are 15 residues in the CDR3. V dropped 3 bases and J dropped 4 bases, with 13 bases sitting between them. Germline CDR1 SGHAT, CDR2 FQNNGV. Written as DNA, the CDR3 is TGTGCCAGCAGCTTGACCGGGACGGCTTACAATGAGCAGTTCTTC. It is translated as CASSLTGTAYNEQFF.

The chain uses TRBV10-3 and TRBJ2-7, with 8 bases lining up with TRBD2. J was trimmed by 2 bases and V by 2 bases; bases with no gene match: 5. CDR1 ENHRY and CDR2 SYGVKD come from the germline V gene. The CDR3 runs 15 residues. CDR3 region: CAISERAGGAYEQYF. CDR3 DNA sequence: TGTGCCATCAGTGAGAGGGCGGGGGGCGCCTACGAGCAGTACTTC.

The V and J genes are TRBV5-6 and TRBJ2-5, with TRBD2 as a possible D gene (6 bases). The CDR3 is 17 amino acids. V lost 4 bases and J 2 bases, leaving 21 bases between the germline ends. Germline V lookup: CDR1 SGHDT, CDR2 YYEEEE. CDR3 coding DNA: TGTGCCAGCAGCCATTCGGGAGAGCCCCCAATACAAGAGACCCAGTACTTC. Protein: CASSHSGEPPIQETQYF.

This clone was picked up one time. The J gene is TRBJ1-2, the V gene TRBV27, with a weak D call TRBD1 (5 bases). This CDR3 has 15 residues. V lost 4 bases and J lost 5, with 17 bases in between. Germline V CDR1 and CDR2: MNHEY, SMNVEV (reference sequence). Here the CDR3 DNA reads TGTGCCAGCAGTTCCCTACGGATGGGGGGTTATGGCTACACCTTC. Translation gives CASSSLRMGGYGYTF.

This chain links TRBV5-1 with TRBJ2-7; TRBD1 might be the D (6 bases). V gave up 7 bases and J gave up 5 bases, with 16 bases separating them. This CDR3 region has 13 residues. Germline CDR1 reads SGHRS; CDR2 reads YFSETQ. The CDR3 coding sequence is TGCGCCAGCGCCTCCACAGGGACCCACGAGCAGTACTTC. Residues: CASASTGTHEQYF.

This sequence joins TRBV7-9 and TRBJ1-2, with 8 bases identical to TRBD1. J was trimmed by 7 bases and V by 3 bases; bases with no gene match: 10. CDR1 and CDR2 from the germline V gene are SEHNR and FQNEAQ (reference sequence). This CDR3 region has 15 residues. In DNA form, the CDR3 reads TGTGCCAGCAGCTTCTACGCATTTGACAGGGGTGGCTACACCTTC. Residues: CASSFYAFDRGGYTF.

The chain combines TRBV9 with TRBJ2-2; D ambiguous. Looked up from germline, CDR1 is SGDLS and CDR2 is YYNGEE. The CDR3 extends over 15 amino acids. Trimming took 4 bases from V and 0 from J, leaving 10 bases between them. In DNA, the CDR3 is TGTGCCAGCAGCCCCGGTCAGGCGAACACCGGGGAGCTGTTTTTT. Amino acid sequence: CASSPGQANTGELFF. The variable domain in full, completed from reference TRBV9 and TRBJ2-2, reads DSGVTQTPKHLITATGQRVTLRCSPRSGDLSVYWYQQSLDQGLQFLIQYYNGEERAKGNILERFSAQQFPDLHSELNLSSLELGDSALYFCASSPGQANTGELFFGEGSRLTVL.

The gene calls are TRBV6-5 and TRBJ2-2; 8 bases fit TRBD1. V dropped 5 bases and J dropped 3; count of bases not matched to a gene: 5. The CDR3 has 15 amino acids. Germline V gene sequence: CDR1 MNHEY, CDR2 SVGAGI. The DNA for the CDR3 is TGTGCCAGCAGTCACCAACAGGGGGACACCGGGGAGCTGTTTTTT. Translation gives CASSHQQGDTGELFF.

The CDR3 here is CASSLIRRTGDTYEQYF. DNA for the CDR3: TGCGCCAGCAGCCTCATCCGAAGGACAGGGGACACCTACGAGCAGTACTTC. The chain carries TRBV5-1 and TRBJ2-7, with 9 bases lining up with TRBD1. The germline V gene encodes CDR1 SGHRS and CDR2 YFSETQ. V shed 4 bases, J shed 2 bases, and the junction held 13 bases outside the gene matches. The CDR3 has 17 amino acids.

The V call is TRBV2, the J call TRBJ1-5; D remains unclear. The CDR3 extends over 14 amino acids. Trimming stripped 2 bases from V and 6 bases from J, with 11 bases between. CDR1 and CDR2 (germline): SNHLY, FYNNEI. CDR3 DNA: TGTGCCAGCAGTGAACGGCGGGATCGTCAGCCCCAGCATTTT. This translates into CASSERRDRQPQHF.

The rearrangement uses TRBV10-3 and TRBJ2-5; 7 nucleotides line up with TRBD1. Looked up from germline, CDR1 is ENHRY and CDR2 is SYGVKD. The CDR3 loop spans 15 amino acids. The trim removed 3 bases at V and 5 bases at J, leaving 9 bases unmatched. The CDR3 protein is CAISDDRVRGETQYF. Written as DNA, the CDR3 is TGTGCCATCAGTGACGACAGGGTGAGGGGGGAGACCCAGTACTTC.